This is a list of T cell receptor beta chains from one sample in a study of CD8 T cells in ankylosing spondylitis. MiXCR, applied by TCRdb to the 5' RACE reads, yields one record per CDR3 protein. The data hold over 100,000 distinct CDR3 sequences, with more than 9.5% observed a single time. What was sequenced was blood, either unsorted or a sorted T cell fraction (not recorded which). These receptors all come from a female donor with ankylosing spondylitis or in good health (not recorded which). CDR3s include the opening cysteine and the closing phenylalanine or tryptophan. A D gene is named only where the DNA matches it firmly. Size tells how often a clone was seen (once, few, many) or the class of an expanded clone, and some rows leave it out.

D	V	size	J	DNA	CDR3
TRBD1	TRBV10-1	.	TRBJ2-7	TGCGCCAGCAGTGAGTCTGGAACAGGGGGCGCCCCCTACGAGCAGTACTTC	CASSESGTGGAPYEQYF
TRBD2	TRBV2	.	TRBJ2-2	TGTGCCAGCTTCGGGACTAGCGGGAGACCTGGGACCGGGGAGCTGTTTTTT	CASFGTSGRPGTGELFF
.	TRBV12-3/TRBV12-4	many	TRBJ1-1	TGTGCCAGCAGCCTTTATGGGGAAGCTTTCTTT	CASSLYGEAFF
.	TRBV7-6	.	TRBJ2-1	TGTGCCAGCAGCGCGGAATGGGGTTCCTACAATGAGCAGTTCTTC	CASSAEWGSYNEQFF
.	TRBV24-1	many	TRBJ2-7	TGTGCCACCAGTGGGGACTCCTACGAGCAGTACTTC	CATSGDSYEQYF
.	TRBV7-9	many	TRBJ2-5	TGTGCCAGCAGCTTAGGTCCTCTTAAGGAGACCCAGTACTTC	CASSLGPLKETQYF
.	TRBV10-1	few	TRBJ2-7	TGCGCCAGCAGTCCAGGCACTTCGGGAAGCGACTACGAGCAGTACTTC	CASSPGTSGSDYEQYF
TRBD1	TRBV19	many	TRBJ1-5	TGTGCCATGGGCGGGACAGGGAAACAGCCCCAGCATTTT	CAMGGTGKQPQHF
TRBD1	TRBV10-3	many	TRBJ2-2	TGTGCCACCACTCGACAGGGTGGCACCGGGGAGCTGTTTTTT	CATTRQGGTGELFF
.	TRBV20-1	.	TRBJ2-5	TGCAGTGCTAGTTCCGGGAAGGAGACCCAGTACTTC	CSASSGKETQYF
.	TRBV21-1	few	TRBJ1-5	TGTGCCAGCAGCAAAGAGAGTAGGGAGGAAAGCAATCAGCCCCAGCATTTT	CASSKESREESNQPQHF
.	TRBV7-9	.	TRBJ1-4	TGTGCCAGCAGCTTGGGCACCGCTCCTACTAATGAAAAACTGTTTTTT	CASSLGTAPTNEKLFF
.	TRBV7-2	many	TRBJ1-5	TGTGCCAGCAGCTTAGAGGCGGGGATAAACAATCAGCCCCAGCATTTT	CASSLEAGINNQPQHF
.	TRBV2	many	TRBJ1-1	TGTGCCAGCGTAGGGACGGGTGCGTACACTGAAGCTTTCTTT	CASVGTGAYTEAFF
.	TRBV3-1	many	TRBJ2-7	TGTGCCAGCAGCATGGGTGTAGGGTCCGAGGAGCAGTACTTC	CASSMGVGSEEQYF
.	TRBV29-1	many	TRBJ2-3	TGCAGCGTTGCCCCCGACGGGGCAGATACGCAGTATTTT	CSVAPDGADTQYF
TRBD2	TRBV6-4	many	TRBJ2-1	TGTGCCAGCTCGAGGACGGCGGGAGGGCCCTATGAGCAGTTCTTC	CASSRTAGGPYEQFF
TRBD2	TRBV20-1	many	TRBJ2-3	TGCAGTGCCGAGACTAGCGGGGCCTTGGCGACGCAGTATTTT	CSAETSGALATQYF
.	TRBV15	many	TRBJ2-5	TGTGCCACCAGCAGAGACAGGGTGGAGACCCAGTACTTC	CATSRDRVETQYF
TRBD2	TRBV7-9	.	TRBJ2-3	TGTGCCAGCAGCCCAGGGCCTAGCGGGAGCACAGATACGCAGTATTTT	CASSPGPSGSTDTQYF
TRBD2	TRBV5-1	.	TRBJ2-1	TGCGCCAGCAGCTTGGCCGGGGGGGCGTTCAATGAGCAGTTCTTC	CASSLAGGAFNEQFF
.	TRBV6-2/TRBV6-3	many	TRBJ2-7	TGTGCCAGCAGTCAGGGCAGAACCTTCGGGTACTACGAGCAGTACTTC	CASSQGRTFGYYEQYF
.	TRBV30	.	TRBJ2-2	TGTGCCTGGAGTGGGGGGATCGGCACCGGGGAGCTGTTTTTT	CAWSGGIGTGELFF
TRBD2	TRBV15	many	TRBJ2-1	TGTGCCACCAGCAGAGGAGGGAGCGGGAGCAATGAGCAGTTCTTC	CATSRGGSGSNEQFF
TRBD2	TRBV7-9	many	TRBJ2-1	TGTGCCAGCAGATCCGGGACTAGCGGGAGTAAGGGCTACAATGAGCAGTTCTTC	CASRSGTSGSKGYNEQFF
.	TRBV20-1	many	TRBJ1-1	TGCAGTGCTAGAGAGACAGCCACTGAAGCTTTCTTT	CSARETATEAFF
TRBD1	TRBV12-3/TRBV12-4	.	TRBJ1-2	TGTGCCAGCAGTTTTCAGGGGGATGTGTATGGCTACAGCTTC	CASSFQGDVYGYSF
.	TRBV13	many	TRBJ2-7	TGTGCCAGCAGCTTAGACGTGGGGGGAACCTACGAGCAGTACTTC	CASSLDVGGTYEQYF
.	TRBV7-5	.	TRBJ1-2	.	CISVSEARPSFPRPYGYTF
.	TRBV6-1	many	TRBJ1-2	TGTGCCAGCAGAAAAAGGGGCCTTACCTATGAGGATGGCTACACCTTC	CASRKRGLTYEDGYTF
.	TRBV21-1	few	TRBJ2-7	TGTGCCAGCATCTCTCCTTCCGGGACTAGTCGCTACGAGCAGTACTTC	CASISPSGTSRYEQYF
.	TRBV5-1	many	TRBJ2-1	TGCGCCAGCAGCTGGACTGAAAGCTCCTACAATGAGCAGTTCTTC	CASSWTESSYNEQFF
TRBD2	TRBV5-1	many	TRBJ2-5	TGCGCCAGCAGCTTTACGGGACTAAAAGAGACCCAGTACTTC	CASSFTGLKETQYF
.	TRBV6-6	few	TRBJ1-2	TGTGCCAGCAGTGGACAGAACTATGGCTACACCTTC	CASSGQNYGYTF
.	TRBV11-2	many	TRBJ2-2	TGTGCCAGCAGCTTATCAGAAAGAACCGGGGAGCTGTTTTTT	CASSLSERTGELFF
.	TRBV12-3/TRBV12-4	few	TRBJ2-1	TGTGCCAGCAGTTTTGGGCCCTTCAATGAGCAGTTCTTC	CASSFGPFNEQFF
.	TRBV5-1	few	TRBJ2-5	TGCGCCAGCAGCTTGCGGATCGAAGAGACCCAGTACTTC	CASSLRIEETQYF
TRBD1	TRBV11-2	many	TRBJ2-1	TGTGCCAGCAGCTTAGTACGGACAGGCAATGAGCAGTTCTTC	CASSLVRTGNEQFF
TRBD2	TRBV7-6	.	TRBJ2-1	TGTGCCAGCAGCTTCAATGGGAGGGCGTACAATGAGCAGTTCTTC	CASSFNGRAYNEQFF
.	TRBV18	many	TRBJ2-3	TGTGCCAGCTCACTCCAGACGGACAATACGCAGTATTTT	CASSLQTDNTQYF
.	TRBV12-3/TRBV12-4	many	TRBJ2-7	TGTGCCAGCAGTTTCGGGAAGTACGAGCAGTACTTC	CASSFGKYEQYF
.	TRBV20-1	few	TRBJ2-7	TGCAGTGCTAGTGGCTTAACGGGGGTCTACGAGCAGTACTTC	CSASGLTGVYEQYF
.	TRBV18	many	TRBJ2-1	TGTGCCAGCTCACTCGGACAGAAGTGGAACAATGAGCAGTTCTTC	CASSLGQKWNNEQFF
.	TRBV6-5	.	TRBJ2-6	TGTGCCAGCAGTTACCAACTCCCGGGGAGCGGGGCCAACGTCCTGACTTTC	CASSYQLPGSGANVLTF
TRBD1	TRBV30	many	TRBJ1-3	TGTGCCTGGAGTGGGGGGACAGGTGGAAACACCATATATTTT	CAWSGGTGGNTIYF
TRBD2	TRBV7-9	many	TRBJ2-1	TGTGCCAGCAGCCAACAAGGACTAGCGGGGTCTCTCAGCTCCTACAATGAGCAGTTCTTC	CASSQQGLAGSLSSYNEQFF
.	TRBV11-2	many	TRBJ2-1	TGTGCCAGCAGCCCAGCAGGGACTACAGGGCGGGCGGGTGAGCAGTTCTTC	CASSPAGTTGRAGEQFF
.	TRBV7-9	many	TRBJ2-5	TGTGCCAGCAGCTTAGAGTTAGCGGACCAAGAGACCCAGTACTTC	CASSLELADQETQYF
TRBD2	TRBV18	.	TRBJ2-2	TGTGCCAGCTCACTAGCGGGAGAGTTCAGCGGGGAGCTGTTTTTT	CASSLAGEFSGELFF
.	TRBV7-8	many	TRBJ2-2	TGTGCCAGCAGCATTCGGACCCGGGACACCGGGGAGCTGTTTTTT	CASSIRTRDTGELFF
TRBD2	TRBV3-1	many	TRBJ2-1	TGTGCCAGCAGCCAGACTAGCGTCCCCAATGAGCAGTTCTTC	CASSQTSVPNEQFF
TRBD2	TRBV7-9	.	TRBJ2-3	TGTGCCAGCAGCTTAGAGAGGGGACTAGCGGGACCAGATACGCAGTATTTT	CASSLERGLAGPDTQYF
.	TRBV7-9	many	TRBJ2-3	TGTGCCAGCAGCTTAGACAGGAGCGGGGATACGCAGTATTTT	CASSLDRSGDTQYF
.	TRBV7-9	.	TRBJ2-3	TGTGCCAGCAGCTTAAGGGACGGGGCAGATACGCAGTATTTT	CASSLRDGADTQYF
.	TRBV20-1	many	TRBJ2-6	TGCAGTGCTAGAGAGGTTGGGGCCAACGTCCTGACTTTC	CSAREVGANVLTF
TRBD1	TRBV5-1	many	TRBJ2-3	TGCGCCAGCAGCTCCCAGGGGGCAGGGTCGGATACGCAGTATTTT	CASSSQGAGSDTQYF
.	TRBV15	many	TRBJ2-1	TGTGCCACCAGCAGAGATATCACCTATTTCGACAATGAGCAGTTCTTC	CATSRDITYFDNEQFF
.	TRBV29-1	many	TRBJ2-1	TGCAGCGCTGACAGCTACAATGAGCAGTTCTTC	CSADSYNEQFF
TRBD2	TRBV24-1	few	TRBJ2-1	TGTGCCACCCAGGGACTAGCGGGAGAGGATGAGCAGTTCTTC	CATQGLAGEDEQFF